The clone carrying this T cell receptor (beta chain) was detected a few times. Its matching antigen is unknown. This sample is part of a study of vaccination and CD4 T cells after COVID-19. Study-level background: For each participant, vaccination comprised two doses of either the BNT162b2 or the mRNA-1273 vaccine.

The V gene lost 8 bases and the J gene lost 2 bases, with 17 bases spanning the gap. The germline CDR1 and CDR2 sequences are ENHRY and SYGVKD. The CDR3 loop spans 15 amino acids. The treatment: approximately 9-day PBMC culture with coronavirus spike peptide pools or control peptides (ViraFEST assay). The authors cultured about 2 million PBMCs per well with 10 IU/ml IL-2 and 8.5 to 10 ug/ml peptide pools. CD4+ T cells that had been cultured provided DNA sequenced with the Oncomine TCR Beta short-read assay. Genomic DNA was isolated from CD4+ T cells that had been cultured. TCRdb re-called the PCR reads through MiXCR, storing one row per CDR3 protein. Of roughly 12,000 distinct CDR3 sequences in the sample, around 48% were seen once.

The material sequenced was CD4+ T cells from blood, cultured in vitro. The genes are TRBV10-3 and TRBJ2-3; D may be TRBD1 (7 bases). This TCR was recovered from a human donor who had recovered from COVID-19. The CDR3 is CAIGLGGTATDTQYF. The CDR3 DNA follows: TGTGCCATCGGCTTAGGCGGGACAGCCACAGATACGCAGTATTTT.